The T cell receptor beta chain described here comes from a study of T cells in Graves' hyperthyroidism and ophthalmopathy. Using RNA transcripts as the source, TCR beta CDR3 regions were amplified. The HTBI set primed first-round TCR CDR3 RT-PCR. MiXCR, applied by TCRdb to the multiplex PCR reads, yields one record per CDR3 protein. The table has roughly 500,000 distinct CDR3 sequences, approximately 15% seen once. This clonotype showed up many times. What it binds is not known. CDR1 is MGHRA and CDR2 is YSYEKL in the germline V gene. The CDR3 is 17 residues long. Unmatched junction bases numbered 9, after V lost 1 base and J lost 3 bases. Each patient was aged 18 to 65 and had newly diagnosed hyperthyroidism of under 2 months' duration. The study left out patients who had uncontrolled infection, other autoimmune disease, pregnancy or lactation. The blood sample dates from first hyperthyroidism diagnosis, preceding any ophthalmopathy symptoms.

General study findings and limits: Onset of ophthalmopathy came a median approximately 6.5 months after the model predicted it.

The material sequenced was blood. The TCR sequence derives from a woman aged 25 to 39 with Graves' hyperthyroidism that later progressed to Graves' ophthalmopathy. This chain links TRBV4-1 with TRBJ2-5; TRBD1 agrees at 9 bases. The CDR3 bases are TGCGCCAGCAGCCAAGTTCCAGCCGGGACAGGGAAAGAGACCCAGTACTTC. It yields the protein CASSQVPAGTGKETQYF.